This T cell receptor beta chain was captured by sequencing in a study of CD8 T cells in ankylosing spondylitis. Worth noting for this clonotype: The target antigen is unknown.

TCRdb re-called the 5' RACE reads through MiXCR, storing one row per CDR3 protein. The sample includes just over 350,000 distinct CDR3 sequences, 20% to 25% of them seen just once. Study outcomes and limitations: Reports of some motif variants in reactive arthritis synovial fluid and blood predate this one.

The sequence was collected from a male donor with ankylosing spondylitis or in good health (not recorded which). Sequenced sample: blood, either unsorted or a sorted T cell fraction (not recorded which).

CDR3 coding DNA: TGTGCCAGCACCCGACTAGCGGGGAGTGAGCAGTTCTTC. Translation gives CASTRLAGSEQFF. The chain has TRBV27 and TRBJ2-1; TRBD2 matches 11 bases. Germline-derived CDR1 and CDR2 are MNHEY and SMNVEV (reference sequence). V shed 7 bases, J shed 9 bases, and the junction held 5 bases outside the gene matches. The CDR3 runs 13 residues.